The 15 T cell receptor beta chains in this list originate from one sample, sequenced in a study of response to subunit inactivated influenza vaccine. Via MiXCR, TCRdb re-called the RT-PCR reads, giving one row per CDR3 protein. The sample carries around 790,000 distinct CDR3 sequences, 21% recorded once. This specimen was PBMCs from blood, taken 4 to 6 days after vaccination. The receptor set was obtained from a man over 45 who received an inactivated influenza vaccine.

The chain couples TRBV28 to TRBJ2-3; 10 positions match TRBD2. The junction had 9 bases not matched to a gene; V was cut back by 2 bases and J by 1 base. This CDR3 contains 18 residues. Germline V gives CDR1 MDHEN, CDR2 SYDVKM. Here the CDR3 reads CASSLGTAGTSGTDTQYF. The CDR3 nucleotides are TGTGCCAGCAGTTTAGGGACAGCTGGGACTAGCGGCACAGATACGCAGTATTTT.

The table lists this clonotype with a few counts. CDR3 DNA: TGTGCCAGCAGCCGACGGGCAGGTCCCTATGGCTACACCTTC. This translates into CASSRRAGPYGYTF. The V call is TRBV28, the J call TRBJ1-2; D unclear. Germline V CDR1 and CDR2: MDHEN, SYDVKM. This CDR3 contains 14 residues. Trimming removed 6 bases from V and 4 bases from J, with 15 bases in between.

This clonotype came up many times. The rearrangement links TRBV6-5 to TRBJ2-7; the match to TRBD1 covers 9 bases. CDR3 size: 15 residues. Unmatched junction bases numbered 7, after V lost 4 bases and J lost 3 bases. The germline CDR1 and CDR2 sequences are MNHEY and SVGAGI. The CDR3 coding sequence is TGTGCCAGCAGTTTAGGACAGGGGCTTATCTACGAGCAGTACTTC. Its protein is CASSLGQGLIYEQYF.

This clonotype was counted only a few times. V usage is TRBV7-2 and J usage is TRBJ2-3; D is ambiguous. Per the germline V gene, CDR1 is SGHTA and CDR2 is FQGNSA. V shed 5 bases and J shed 4 bases, with 13 bases lying between them. The CDR3 is 14 residues long. The CDR3 DNA follows: TGTGCCAGCAGCGGCTCTAGGGCGGCAGATACGCAGTATTTT. It encodes CASSGSRAADTQYF.

There are a few counts of this clonotype. The chain uses TRBV9 and TRBJ2-5; D ambiguous. The CDR3 sequence is 16 residues long. Trimming stripped 0 bases from V and 0 bases from J, with 12 bases between. Germline assignment: CDR1 SGDLS and CDR2 YYNGEE. The CDR3 region has the DNA TGTGCCAGCAGCGTAGGTTACAAACTCTACCAAGAGACCCAGTACTTC. Encoded protein: CASSVGYKLYQETQYF.

The J gene is TRBJ2-1, the V gene TRBV7-8; 7 bases align to TRBD2. Germline V gives CDR1 SGHVS, CDR2 FQNEAQ. This CDR3 has 17 amino acids. Trimming took 5 bases from V and 5 from J; bases not matched to a gene: 15. The CDR3 bases are TGTGCCAGCAGCACCAGGGCAGCGGGGAGCTTGCACAATGAGCAGTTCTTC. It codes for CASSTRAAGSLHNEQFF.

This clonotype was detected a few times. The CDR3 coding sequence is TGTGCCAGCAGCCAAGCAAACTATTCTCCGCGAAACGAGCAGTACTTC. Protein: CASSQANYSPRNEQYF. This rearrangement joins TRBV3-1 to TRBJ2-7; D is unresolved. V was clipped by 1 base and J by 5 bases, with 18 bases between them. CDR1 is LGHDT, CDR2 YNNKEL, per germline (reference sequence). The CDR3 has 16 amino acids.

This clonotype appeared a few times. This chain connects TRBV6-1 to TRBJ2-7, with TRBD2 matching over 8 bases. J was trimmed by 3 bases and V by 6 bases; bases with no gene match: 7. Germline CDR1 reads MNHNS; CDR2 reads SASEGT. The CDR3 runs to 14 residues. Here the CDR3 reads CASRPGSGSYEQYF. In nucleotides, the CDR3 is TGTGCCAGCAGGCCGGGGAGCGGGAGCTACGAGCAGTACTTC.

There are a few counts of this clonotype. The gene calls are TRBV7-2 and TRBJ2-7, with D possibly TRBD2 on 6 matching bases. The CDR3 is 16 amino acids. In germline, CDR1 is SGHTA, CDR2 FQGNSA. The V end was cut by 1 base, the J end by 2 bases, with 15 bases between. CDR3 in amino acids: CASSLGASALAYEQYF. CDR3 sequence (DNA): TGTGCCAGCAGCTTAGGGGCTAGCGCCTTAGCCTACGAGCAGTACTTC.

V gene TRBV11-1 combines with J gene TRBJ2-1; TRBD1 or TRBD2 may be the D gene (5 bases each). V was clipped by 5 bases and J by 7 bases, with 18 bases between them. CDR1 is SGHAT and CDR2 is FQDESV in the germline V gene (reference sequence). CDR3 length: 15 residues. CDR3 DNA: TGTGCCAGCAGCCCAGGACTCCTACAGGAGAATGAGCAGTTCTTC. It is translated as CASSPGLLQENEQFF.

This clonotype was seen a few times. This chain links TRBV7-3 with TRBJ1-6, with D possibly TRBD1 on 5 matching bases. Trimming cost V 2 bases and J 6 bases, with 14 bases left between them. Looked up from germline, CDR1 is SGHTA and CDR2 is FQGTGA. This CDR3 region has 16 residues. Here the CDR3 DNA reads TGTGCCAGCAGCTTATCTGAGGCAGGGCTTAATTCACCCCTCCACTTT. Translation gives CASSLSEAGLNSPLHF.

The V and J genes are TRBV4-2 and TRBJ2-1; 7 bases fit TRBD2. V was clipped by 1 base and J by 6 bases; unmatched bases: 9. The CDR3 is 16 amino acids. Germline V gene lookup returns CDR1 LGHNA and CDR2 YNFKEQ. The CDR3 coding sequence is TGTGCCAGCAGCCAAGTCGGAGCGAGCGGGGCCAATGAGCAGTTCTTC. Translating gives CASSQVGASGANEQFF.

The V call is TRBV20-1, the J call TRBJ2-6; D gene ambiguous. Between the trimmed V and J ends, which lost 5 bases and 4 bases, there was a span of 12 bases. This CDR3 is built from 14 residues. CDR1 DFQATT and CDR2 SNEGSKA come from the germline V gene (reference sequence). CDR3 protein: CSAPSLQGANVLTF. CDR3 DNA sequence: TGCAGTGCTCCCTCCCTACAGGGGGCCAACGTCCTGACTTTC.

This clonotype was seen only a few times. The chain joins TRBV15 to TRBJ2-3, with 9 bases aligning to TRBD2. V lost 6 bases to trimming and J lost 6 bases; unmatched junction nucleotides: 7. Germline CDR1 and CDR2: LNHNV and YYDKDF (reference sequence). The CDR3 spans 14 residues. CDR3 residues: CATRKAGGQDTQYF. CDR3 in DNA: TGTGCCACCAGAAAAGCGGGGGGTCAGGATACGCAGTATTTT. The full variable domain, its missing parts supplied by reference TRBV15 and TRBJ2-3, is DAMVIQNPRYQVTQFGKPVTLSCSQTLNHNVMYWYQQKSSQAPKLLFHYYDKDFNNEADTPDNFQSRRPNTSFCFLDIRSPGLGDTAMYLCATRKAGGQDTQYFGPGTRLTVL.

This chain connects TRBV15 to TRBJ2-3, with a tentative D call TRBD2 (5 bases). This CDR3 spans 16 amino acids. The V gene lost 6 bases and the J gene lost 3 bases, with 19 bases spanning the gap. Germline V gives CDR1 LNHNV, CDR2 YYDKDF (reference sequence). CDR3 nucleotide sequence: TGTGCCACCAGTGACTCGCCGAGGGTGGTTACAGATACGCAGTATTTT. Translated: CATSDSPRVVTDTQYF.